This paragraph covers one T cell receptor beta chain sequence. Its antigen is undetermined. Described treatment: 15 to 20 received Ad26.COV2.S at low or high dose, single or two shots; several received placebo; per-sample allocation not given. Sampling took place 63 days after the first vaccine or placebo injection. This Boston cohort included adults aged 18-55 years. The repertoire was sequenced with immunoSEQ multiplex PCR; TCRdb's copy has only in-frame clones and lacks some. The sample contains about 350,000 clones, 70% to 90% of which appear only once. This specimen belongs to a study of Ad26.COV2.S vaccination and SARS-CoV-2 variants. Study in general: Among those in the COV1001 Ad26.COV2.S trial arm was the donor.

The germline V and J ends were trimmed by 0 bases and 2 bases, with 10 bases remaining between them. The germline V gene encodes CDR1 SGHTA and CDR2 FQGNSA. This CDR3 comprises 15 residues. Study results and caveats: Individuals receiving vaccine had higher spike-specific TCR breadth than placebo recipients did.

The receptor was derived from a person aged 18-65 years who received the Ad26.COV2.S COVID-19 vaccine or a placebo. The V and J genes are TRBV7-2 and TRBJ1-2; TRBD1 might be the D (5 bases). Sequencing was performed on peripheral blood, taken in a trial of Ad26.COV2.S vaccine versus placebo. CDR3 sequence (DNA): TGTGCCAGCAGCTTAGCGGGGACGCCAAACTATGGCTACACCTTC. This sequence encodes CASSLAGTPNYGYTF.